This T cell receptor (beta chain) was sequenced for a study of regulatory T cells in long-lasting Graves disease. General study points: Among persistent patients, a larger number of public clonotypes were shared (2,741) than among newly diagnosed patients (roughly 910).

This clonotype was detected ten times or more. Its antigen remains unknown. One end of the junction is discordant with germline, which a read error may explain. Construction of TCR beta libraries relied on iRepertoire HTBI primers and on Arm-PCR targeting CDR3 regions. TCRdb redid the calling of the multiplex PCR reads with MiXCR, one entry per CDR3 protein. The repertoire holds roughly 260,000 distinct CDR3 sequences, with around 18% as singletons. Sample time point: newly diagnosed GD, antithyroid drugs for less than 3 months. Researchers made the TCR library from RNA that was extracted from PBMCs. The same data also went into a second study, on T cells in Graves' hyperthyroidism and ophthalmopathy.

The receptor comes from a woman in her twenties or thirties with Graves disease. The material was peripheral blood mononuclear cells (PBMCs), obtained at new diagnosis, from a patient treated with antithyroid drugs.

The CDR3 is CAISESLGFTGTSDF. CDR3 sequence (DNA): TGTGCCATCAGTGAAAGCCTCGGATTTACAGGGACCTCGGACTTC. The chain employs TRBV10-3 and TRBJ2-7, with D possibly matching TRBD1 (6 bases). Germline V gene data show CDR1 as ENHRY and CDR2 as SYGVKD. The CDR3 totals 15 residues.